This T cell receptor beta chain was documented in a study of T cell responses to AZD1222 COVID-19 vaccine. Per the germline V gene, CDR1 is SGHTA and CDR2 is FQGNSA. CDR3 length: 16 residues. V gave up 5 bases and J gave up 8 bases; unmatched junction bases: 10. Assay: immunoSEQ multiplex PCR; the TCRdb copy retains only in-frame clones and omits some. The top ten clones hold 2.5% to 3.5% of a sample with roughly 100,000 clones, approximately 89% of them seen once. The TCR was taken from an adult who received the MenACWY meningococcal vaccine as a control. This rearrangement joins TRBV7-2 to TRBJ1-4, with 11 bases identical to TRBD1. The sequencing used peripheral blood, collected 28 days after the second dose of the MenACWY control vaccine. As DNA, the CDR3 is TGTGCCAGCAGCCTGAGGACCGGGACAGGGGGGGAAAAACTGTTTTTT. It specifies CASSLRTGTGGEKLFF.